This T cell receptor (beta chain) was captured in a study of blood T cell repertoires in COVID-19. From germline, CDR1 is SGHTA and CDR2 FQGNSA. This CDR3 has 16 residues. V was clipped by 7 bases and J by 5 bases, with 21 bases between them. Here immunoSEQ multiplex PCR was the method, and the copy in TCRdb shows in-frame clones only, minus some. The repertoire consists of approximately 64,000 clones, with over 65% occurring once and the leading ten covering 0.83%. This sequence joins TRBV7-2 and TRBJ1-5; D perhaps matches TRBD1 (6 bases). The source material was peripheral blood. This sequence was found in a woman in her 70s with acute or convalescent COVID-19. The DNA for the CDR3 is TGTGCCAGCAACCCTAGGGGGGGGCGGAATGATCAGCCCCAGCATTTT. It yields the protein CASNPRGGRNDQPQHF.